A selection of T cell receptor beta chains follows, all from one sample in a study of OX40 agonist ivuxolimab in advanced cancers. Assay used: immunoSEQ multiplex PCR; TCRdb lists only in-frame clones, some missing. The sample has some 66,000 clones, 75% to 90% seen once; the top ten hold approximately 2.5%. Sequenced here: CD4+ or CD8+ T cells sorted from blood, sampled in a trial of the OX40 agonist ivuxolimab. The source of these receptors is an adult with an advanced solid tumor such as melanoma, head and neck, liver or kidney cancer. The CDR3 runs from the conserved cysteine through the conserved F or W.

v_call: TRBV7-2
j_call: TRBJ1-2
cdr3_aa: CASSEAGNGYTF

v_call: TRBV9
j_call: TRBJ2-1
cdr3_aa: CASSVGSFDEQFF

v_call: TRBV19
j_call: TRBJ2-1
cdr3_aa: CASSIDLAGVFANEQFF

v_call: TRBV7-2
j_call: TRBJ1-3
cdr3_aa: CASSSVAGTAGNTIYF

v_call: TRBV6-1
j_call: TRBJ2-5
cdr3_aa: CASSIGGQETQYF

v_call: TRBV11-2
j_call: TRBJ1-1
cdr3_aa: CASSKRLNTEAFF

v_call: TRBV5-1
j_call: TRBJ2-7
cdr3_aa: CASSWSGSSDEQYF

v_call: TRBV6-6
j_call: TRBJ2-1
cdr3_aa: CASLSEGLRNEQFF

v_call: TRBV4-3
j_call: TRBJ2-2
cdr3_aa: CASSQGVSGTNTGELFF

v_call: TRBV11-2
j_call: TRBJ2-5
cdr3_aa: CASSYRETQYF

v_call: TRBV5-6
j_call: TRBJ2-1
cdr3_aa: CASSLAPGGRFMNEQFF

v_call: TRBV27
j_call: TRBJ2-1
cdr3_aa: CASSLLAKSSYNEQFF

v_call: TRBV11-2
j_call: TRBJ2-7
cdr3_aa: CASSLGLAAYEQYF

v_call: TRBV14
j_call: TRBJ2-2
cdr3_aa: CASSQIVGSGLGELFF

v_call: TRBV5-6
j_call: TRBJ1-4
cdr3_aa: CASGLTGISTNEKLFF

v_call: TRBV11-2
j_call: TRBJ2-5
cdr3_aa: CASSSRPAGGETQYF

v_call: TRBV19
j_call: TRBJ2-7
cdr3_aa: CASRDRDRGGNYEQYF

v_call: TRBV27
j_call: TRBJ1-6
cdr3_aa: CASSLGTLARNSPLHF

v_call: TRBV27
j_call: TRBJ2-5
cdr3_aa: CASSLPGTRETQYF

v_call: TRBV5-1
j_call: TRBJ2-3
cdr3_aa: CASSYLSGGADTQYF

v_call: TRBV9
j_call: TRBJ1-4
cdr3_aa: CASSVDPGWEKLFF

v_call: TRBV5-4
j_call: TRBJ1-1
cdr3_aa: CASSGKGQPKEAFF

v_call: TRBV27
j_call: TRBJ2-2
cdr3_aa: CASSPRLSGRGTGELFF

v_call: TRBV6-4
j_call: TRBJ2-2
cdr3_aa: CASSEYTLTGELFF

v_call: TRBV6-1
j_call: TRBJ2-7
cdr3_aa: CASDGTGAYEQYF

v_call: TRBV7-6
j_call: TRBJ2-7
cdr3_aa: CASSLVPREQYF

v_call: TRBV18
j_call: TRBJ2-3
cdr3_aa: CASSPLGTGKTDTQYF

v_call: TRBV29-1
j_call: TRBJ2-1
cdr3_aa: CSVGLAGGDEQFF

v_call: TRBV19
j_call: TRBJ2-5
cdr3_aa: CASSIVAGAGETQYF

v_call: TRBV27
j_call: TRBJ1-5
cdr3_aa: CAVGQDNQPQHF

v_call: TRBV5-1
j_call: TRBJ2-1
cdr3_aa: CASSSEPPGEILNEQFF

v_call: TRBV14
j_call: TRBJ1-3
cdr3_aa: CASSQVGRRVSGNTIYF

v_call: TRBV9
j_call: TRBJ2-1
cdr3_aa: CASSAQTHSGHLSNEQFF

v_call: TRBV28
j_call: TRBJ2-4
cdr3_aa: CASGGEGEAKNIQYF

v_call: TRBV7-6
j_call: TRBJ2-1
cdr3_aa: CASSFHSSSGYNEQFF

v_call: TRBV18
j_call: TRBJ2-3
cdr3_aa: CASSPLPADGSSTDTQYF

v_call: TRBV28
j_call: TRBJ2-1
cdr3_aa: CASSLPGVAGVDEQFF

v_call: TRBV5-1
j_call: TRBJ2-3
cdr3_aa: CASTPAGGVGTDTQYF